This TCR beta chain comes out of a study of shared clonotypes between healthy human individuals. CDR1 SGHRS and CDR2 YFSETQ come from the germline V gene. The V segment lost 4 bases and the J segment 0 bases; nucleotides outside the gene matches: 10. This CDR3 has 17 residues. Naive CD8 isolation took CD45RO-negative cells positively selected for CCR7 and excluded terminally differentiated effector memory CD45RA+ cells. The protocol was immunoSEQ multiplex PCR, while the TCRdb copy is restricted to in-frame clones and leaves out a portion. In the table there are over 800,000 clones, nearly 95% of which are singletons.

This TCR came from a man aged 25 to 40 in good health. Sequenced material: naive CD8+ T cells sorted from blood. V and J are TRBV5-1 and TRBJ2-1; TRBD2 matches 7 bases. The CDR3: CASSHTKRGRSYNEQFF. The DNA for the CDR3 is TGCGCCAGCAGCCACACCAAGCGGGGTCGCTCCTACAATGAGCAGTTCTTC.